These T cell receptor beta chains were read from a single sample in a study of blood T cell repertoires in COVID-19. The protocol was immunoSEQ multiplex PCR, while the TCRdb copy is restricted to in-frame clones and leaves out a portion. Here the sample spans more than 150,000 clones, about 85% being singletons. The sequenced material came from peripheral blood. All receptors come from a woman aged 80 or over with acute or convalescent COVID-19. Each CDR3 is given with its conserved first and last residue. The D gene is left open where the match is weak. The size entry is marked missing in some rows and otherwise reads once, few, many or a size class.

TRBV7-2	17	TRBJ1-1	NA	TRBD1	CASSPRQGMLMNTEAFF	TGTGCCAGCAGCCCAAGACAGGGGATGTTGATGAACACTGAAGCTTTCTTT
TRBV6-2/TRBV6-3	16	TRBJ2-7	NA	NA	CASSPRWGPRGSEQYF	TGTGCCAGCAGCCCCCGATGGGGTCCCCGAGGGTCCGAGCAGTACTTC
TRBV24-1	12	TRBJ2-7	NA	TRBD1	CATSGTGGEQYF	TGTGCCACCAGTGGTACAGGGGGCGAGCAGTACTTC
TRBV29-1	13	TRBJ1-1	once	TRBD1	CSVDMDRATEAFF	TGCAGCGTCGATATGGACAGGGCCACTGAAGCTTTCTTT
TRBV12-5	13	TRBJ1-5	NA	NA	CASGLVLGQPQHF	TGTGCTAGTGGTTTGGTACTCGGGCAGCCCCAGCATTTT
TRBV6-6	16	TRBJ2-7	NA	NA	CASSYSPGQPTYEQYF	TGTGCCAGCAGTTACTCGCCAGGGCAACCGACCTACGAGCAGTACTTC
TRBV5-1	17	TRBJ1-3	NA	TRBD1	CASSSFGTGGAGNTIYF	TGCGCCAGCAGCTCTTTTGGTACAGGGGGCGCTGGAAACACCATATATTTT
TRBV19	16	TRBJ2-3	NA	TRBD2	CASSAWTSGSSNTQYF	TGTGCCAGTAGTGCCTGGACTAGCGGGAGTTCAAATACGCAGTATTTT
TRBV6-2/TRBV6-3	17	TRBJ2-1	NA	NA	CASSYLPTTPTYNEQFF	TGTGCCAGCAGTTACCTCCCCACTACGCCGACCTACAATGAGCAGTTCTTC
TRBV5-4	14	TRBJ1-4	NA	TRBD1	CASSYQGDGEKLFF	TGTGCCAGCAGCTATCAGGGGGACGGTGAAAAACTGTTTTTT
TRBV9	14	TRBJ2-7	NA	TRBD1	CASSAGTGRYEQYF	TGTGCCAGCAGCGCCGGGACAGGGAGGTACGAGCAGTACTTC
TRBV3-1/TRBV3-2	13	TRBJ2-1	NA	NA	CASSPQVSNEQFF	TGTGCCAGCAGCCCCCAGGTATCAAATGAGCAGTTCTTC
TRBV19	17	TRBJ2-3	few	NA	CASSVLLGGGERDTQYF	TGTGCCTCCTCGGTACTCCTGGGGGGGGGCGAAAGAGATACGCAGTATTTT
TRBV27	15	TRBJ2-1	NA	TRBD2	CASSLWTSGDDEQFF	TGTGCCAGCAGTTTATGGACTAGCGGGGACGATGAGCAGTTCTTC
TRBV4-1	17	TRBJ1-2	NA	TRBD1	CASSQGAGGPSLYGYTF	TGCGCCAGCAGCCAAGGGGCAGGGGGCCCGAGTTTGTATGGCTACACCTTC